This paragraph reports one TCR beta chain. The CDR3 has 14 amino acids. V lost 1 base to trimming and J lost 8 bases, with 14 bases between them. The germline CDR1 and CDR2 sequences are ENHRY and SYGVKD. This record comes from a study of blood T cell repertoires in COVID-19. Followed longitudinally, the Seattle patients had been enrolled during active infection. Data came from immunoSEQ multiplex PCR; TCRdb stores just in-frame clones and leaves some out. This table has about 360,000 clones, around 88% appearing once. This chain connects TRBV10-3 to TRBJ1-2; no clear D gene. Specimen: peripheral blood. The TCR originated in an older woman with COVID-19, enrolled during active disease. The CDR3 reads CAISELEYGEGYTF. The CDR3 DNA is TGTGCCATCAGTGAGTTGGAATACGGGGAGGGCTACACCTTC.